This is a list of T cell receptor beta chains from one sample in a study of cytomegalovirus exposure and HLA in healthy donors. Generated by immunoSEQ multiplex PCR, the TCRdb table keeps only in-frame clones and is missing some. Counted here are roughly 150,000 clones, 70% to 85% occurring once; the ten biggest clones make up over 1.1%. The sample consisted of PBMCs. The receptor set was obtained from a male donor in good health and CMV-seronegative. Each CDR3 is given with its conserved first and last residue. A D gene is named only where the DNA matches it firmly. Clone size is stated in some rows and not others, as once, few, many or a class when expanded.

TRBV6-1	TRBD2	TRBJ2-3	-	TGTGCCAGCAGTGAGGCTAGCGGTAGCACAGATACGCAGTATTTT	CASSEASGSTDTQYF
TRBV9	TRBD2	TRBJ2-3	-	TGTGCCAGCAGCGTAGGAGTAGCGGGGGGCCAAGCAGTTACGCAGTATTTT	CASSVGVAGGQAVTQYF
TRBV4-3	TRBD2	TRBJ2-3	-	TGCGCCAGCAGCCAAGTAGCGGGAGGTCCCCCGACAGATACGCAGTATTTT	CASSQVAGGPPTDTQYF
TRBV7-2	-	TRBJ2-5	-	TGTGCCAGCAGGCCAGACCTCCGCGGTGTCCAAGAGACCCAGTACTTC	CASRPDLRGVQETQYF
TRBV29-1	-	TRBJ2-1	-	TGCAGCGTTGATGGCCGGGACACTGACTCCTACAATGAGCAGTTCTTC	CSVDGRDTDSYNEQFF
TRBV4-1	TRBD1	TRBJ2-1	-	TGCGCCAGCAGCCGTCGACAGGGTTTCGGCAATGAGCAGTTCTTC	CASSRRQGFGNEQFF
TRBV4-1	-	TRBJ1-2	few	TGCGCCAGCAGCCACGGTAATACAGGGAACTATGGCTACACCTTC	CASSHGNTGNYGYTF
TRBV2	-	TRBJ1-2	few	TGTGCCAGCAAGGGGACTAACTATGGCTACACCTTC	CASKGTNYGYTF
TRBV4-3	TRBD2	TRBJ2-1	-	TGCGCCAGCAGCCAAGATAGAGTAGCGGGAGTTTATGAGCAGTTCTTC	CASSQDRVAGVYEQFF
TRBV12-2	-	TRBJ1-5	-	TGTGCAAGTCGCTTAGCGCTTGGACAGTCTTATCAGCCCCAGCATTTT	CASRLALGQSYQPQHF
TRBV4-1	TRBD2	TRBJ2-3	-	TGCGCCAGCAGCCAAGACTTCGGGGGGGCCATAGATACGCAGTATTTT	CASSQDFGGAIDTQYF
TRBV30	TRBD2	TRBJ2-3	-	TGTGCCTGGACTAGCGGATCAGATACGCAGTATTTT	CAWTSGSDTQYF
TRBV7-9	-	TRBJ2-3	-	TGTTCCAGCCGTCACGGGAGAACAGATACGCAGTATTTT	CSSRHGRTDTQYF
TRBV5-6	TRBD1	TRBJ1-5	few	TGTGCCAGCAGCGCGACAGGGTTGGATCAGCCCCAGCATTTT	CASSATGLDQPQHF
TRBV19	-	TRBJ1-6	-	TGTGCCAGTAGTAACCCCGGAGACGACTATAATTCACCCCTCCACTTT	CASSNPGDDYNSPLHF
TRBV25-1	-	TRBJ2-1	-	TGTGCCAGCAGTGAAGCGACAGGTTTCAATGAGCAGTTCTTC	CASSEATGFNEQFF
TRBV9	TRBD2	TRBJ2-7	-	TGTGCCAGCAGCGTTCTAGCGGGGGGCTACGAGCAGTACTTC	CASSVLAGGYEQYF
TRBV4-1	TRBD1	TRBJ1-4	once	TGCGCCAGCAGCCAAGGAACAGGGGGGTCGACTAATGAAAAACTGTTTTTT	CASSQGTGGSTNEKLFF
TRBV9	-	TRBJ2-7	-	TGTGCCAGCAACGACGGGGGTGAGCGGTCCTACGAGCAGTACTTC	CASNDGGERSYEQYF
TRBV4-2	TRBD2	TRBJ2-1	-	TGTGCCAGCAGTCTCTCTTCCGATGGACTAGCGGGATATGAGCAGTTCTTC	CASSLSSDGLAGYEQFF
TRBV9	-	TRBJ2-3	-	TGTGCCAGCAGCTATTCGGGAGCACTCACAGATACGCAGTATTTT	CASSYSGALTDTQYF
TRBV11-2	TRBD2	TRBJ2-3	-	TGTGCCAGCAGCTTAGATCGGGGGGGGGATACGCAGTATTTT	CASSLDRGGDTQYF
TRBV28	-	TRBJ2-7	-	TGTGCCAGTTGGGGGAGACTAGAATGGTACGAGCAGTACTTC	CASWGRLEWYEQYF
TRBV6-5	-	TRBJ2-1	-	TGTGCCAGCAGTAACCCCGGTGCGTCCTACAATGAGCAGTTCTTC	CASSNPGASYNEQFF
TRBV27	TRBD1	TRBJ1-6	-	TGTGCCAGCAGGTTAACAGGGGTTCATAATTCACCCCTCCACTTT	CASRLTGVHNSPLHF
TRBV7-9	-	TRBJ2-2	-	TGTTCCAGCAGCGACTCCTCAGGGGGGACTAACACCGGGGAGCTGTTTTTT	CSSSDSSGGTNTGELFF
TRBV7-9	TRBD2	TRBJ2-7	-	TGTTCCAGTACTGGACTAGCGGCCTACGAGCAGTACTTC	CSSTGLAAYEQYF